Listed below are T cell receptor beta chains from one sample, sequenced in a study of control samples from healthy donors and cancer patients. TCRdb's copy holds only in-frame clones and misses some; the assay was immunoSEQ multiplex PCR. The data hold approximately 170,000 clones, with approximately 90% observed a single time. The source material was blood. These receptors were obtained from a woman in her 30s in good health. CDR3s include the opening cysteine and the closing phenylalanine or tryptophan. Each record gives: clone size, D gene, V gene, J gene, CDR3 protein, CDR3 DNA. The D gene is left open where the match is weak. Rows give clone size only sometimes, using once, few, many, or a class for an expanded clone.

clone size: .; D gene: .; V gene: TRBV14; J gene: TRBJ2-7; CDR3 protein: CASSHALAYEQYF; CDR3 DNA: TGTGCCAGCAGCCACGCGCTTGCCTACGAGCAGTACTTC
clone size: .; D gene: .; V gene: TRBV4-1; J gene: TRBJ2-7; CDR3 protein: CASSQGDEQYF; CDR3 DNA: TGCGCCAGCAGCCAAGGGGACGAGCAGTACTTC
clone size: .; D gene: .; V gene: TRBV6-1; J gene: TRBJ1-5; CDR3 protein: CASSEERLRQPQHF; CDR3 DNA: TGTGCCAGCAGTGAAGAGAGGTTGCGGCAGCCCCAGCATTTT
clone size: .; D gene: .; V gene: TRBV7-9; J gene: TRBJ2-7; CDR3 protein: CASSPAGEDEQYF; CDR3 DNA: TGTGCCAGCAGCCCCGCAGGGGAGGACGAGCAGTACTTC
clone size: .; D gene: .; V gene: TRBV19; J gene: TRBJ1-5; CDR3 protein: CASSPVGGNQPQHF; CDR3 DNA: TGTGCCAGTAGTCCCGTCGGGGGCAATCAGCCCCAGCATTTT
clone size: .; D gene: .; V gene: TRBV18; J gene: TRBJ2-3; CDR3 protein: CASSPSGVADTQYF; CDR3 DNA: TGTGCCAGCTCACCCTCGGGAGTGGCAGATACGCAGTATTTT
clone size: .; D gene: TRBD1; V gene: TRBV18; J gene: TRBJ1-5; CDR3 protein: CASSPGTGDNQPQHF; CDR3 DNA: TGTGCCAGCTCACCCGGGACAGGGGACAATCAGCCCCAGCATTTT
clone size: .; D gene: TRBD2; V gene: TRBV3-1/TRBV3-2; J gene: TRBJ2-3; CDR3 protein: CASSQGGLAGRGTQYF; CDR3 DNA: TGTGCCAGCAGCCAAGGGGGACTAGCGGGACGGGGAACGCAGTATTTT
clone size: .; D gene: .; V gene: TRBV6-5; J gene: TRBJ2-2; CDR3 protein: CASSWGQNTGELFF; CDR3 DNA: TGTGCCAGCAGTTGGGGACAGAACACCGGGGAGCTGTTTTTT
clone size: .; D gene: TRBD1; V gene: TRBV27; J gene: TRBJ1-4; CDR3 protein: CASSLLGTEGEKLFF; CDR3 DNA: TGTGCCAGCAGTTTATTGGGGACAGAAGGTGAAAAACTGTTTTTT
clone size: .; D gene: .; V gene: TRBV5-4; J gene: TRBJ2-2; CDR3 protein: CASSSGPELGFNTGELFF; CDR3 DNA: TGTGCCAGCAGCTCTGGCCCGGAGCTAGGCTTTAACACCGGGGAGCTGTTTTTT
clone size: .; D gene: .; V gene: TRBV5-8; J gene: TRBJ1-3; CDR3 protein: CASSLVDTIYF; CDR3 DNA: TGTGCCAGCAGCTTGGTGGACACCATATATTTT
clone size: once; D gene: .; V gene: TRBV2; J gene: TRBJ2-1; CDR3 protein: CASNGAYRNEQFF; CDR3 DNA: TGTGCCAGCAATGGTGCGTATCGCAATGAGCAGTTCTTC